One sample yielded the 19 T cell receptor beta chains listed below, sequenced in a study of cytomegalovirus exposure and HLA in healthy donors. Libraries were prepared by immunoSEQ multiplex PCR; TCRdb keeps only in-frame clonotypes and omits some of them. The sample contains nearly 200,000 clones, more than 65% of which appear only once. Sequenced: PBMCs. The receptors originated from a woman between 25 and 40 years old in good health and CMV-seropositive.

The chain employs TRBV14 and TRBJ2-1; 9 positions match TRBD1. This CDR3 has 15 residues. Germline V gives CDR1 SGHDN, CDR2 FVKESK. After removal of 4 bases from V and 9 bases from J, the junction contained 10 bases not matched to a gene. CDR3 loop: CASSRGTGQSREQFF. In DNA, the CDR3 is TGTGCCAGCAGCCGAGGGACAGGGCAGTCTCGTGAGCAGTTCTTC.

The rearrangement links TRBV27 to TRBJ1-4, with 8 bases matching TRBD1. The CDR3 totals 15 residues. Germline assignment: CDR1 MNHEY and CDR2 SMNVEV (reference sequence). Trimming removed 5 bases from V and 8 bases from J; junction bases left unmatched: 10. CDR3 nucleotides: TGTGCCAGCAGTCCCCGGACAGGGCTAGAAGAAAAACTGTTTTTT. It translates to CASSPRTGLEEKLFF.

This CDR3 reads CASSRAGNTIYF. CDR3 nucleotide sequence: TGTGCCAGTAGCCGAGCTGGAAACACCATATATTTT. This chain uses TRBV19 with TRBJ1-3; D remains ambiguous. The CDR3 loop spans 12 amino acids. Germline V CDR1 and CDR2: LNHDA, SQIVND (reference sequence). V was trimmed by 6 bases and J by 2 bases, leaving 5 bases between them.

The V gene is TRBV2, the J gene TRBJ2-7, with D uncertain. CDR1 and CDR2 from the germline V gene are SNHLY and FYNNEI. Trimming removed 0 bases from V and 2 bases from J, with 17 bases in between. This CDR3 has 17 amino acids. The CDR3 here is CASSEALGGISTYEQYF. The CDR3 DNA is TGTGCCAGCAGTGAAGCGCTTGGCGGAATTTCCACCTACGAGCAGTACTTC.

This clone was counted a few times. This chain links TRBV6-6 with TRBJ2-1; TRBD2 agrees at 8 bases. CDR1 and CDR2 (germline): MNHNY, SVGAGI (reference sequence). V shed 4 bases, J shed 4 bases, and the junction held 6 bases outside the gene matches. The CDR3 length is 15 residues. Here the CDR3 reads CASSFLLAGYNEQFF. Written as DNA, the CDR3 is TGTGCCAGCAGTTTTCTATTAGCGGGGTACAATGAGCAGTTCTTC.

The table lists this clone with a count of one. V is TRBV27 and J is TRBJ2-1, with 13 bases matching TRBD2. From germline, CDR1 is MNHEY and CDR2 SMNVEV (reference sequence). The CDR3 has 13 amino acids. V was clipped by 8 bases and J by 6 bases; unmatched bases: 1. CDR3 DNA sequence: TGTGCCAGCGGACTAGCGGGAGTCAATGAGCAGTTCTTC. Its translation: CASGLAGVNEQFF.

The gene calls are TRBV19 and TRBJ1-2; no definite D call. Trimming pared 3 bases from V and 0 bases from J, leaving 8 bases between. Per germline, CDR1 LNHDA and CDR2 SQIVND (reference sequence). This CDR3 comprises 14 residues. CDR3 protein: CASSISPANYGYTF. The CDR3 DNA reads TGTGCCAGTAGTATTTCCCCGGCTAACTATGGCTACACCTTC.

This clone was seen once. The chain joins TRBV28 to TRBJ2-6, with unresolved D. The CDR3 length is 14 residues. Trimming pared 4 bases from V and 4 bases from J, leaving 8 bases between. Germline CDR1 is MDHEN and CDR2 is SYDVKM. The chain's CDR3 is CASSSPRGANVLTF. Written as DNA, the CDR3 is TGTGCCAGCAGTTCACCCCGGGGGGCCAACGTCCTGACTTTC.

This clone has only one observation. The V gene is TRBV30, the J gene TRBJ1-1; no reliable D call. Trimming removed 1 base from V and 0 bases from J, with 6 bases in between. Germline lookup yields CDR1 GTSNPN and CDR2 SVGIG (reference sequence). CDR3 size: 13 residues. CDR3 protein: CAWSATVNTEAFF. CDR3 coding DNA: TGTGCCTGGAGTGCCACAGTGAACACTGAAGCTTTCTTT.

The chain links TRBV19 to TRBJ2-2; 12 positions match TRBD2. CDR3 length equals 16 residues. Germline V CDR1 and CDR2: LNHDA, SQIVND (reference sequence). V lost 7 bases, J lost 6 bases, and 9 bases stayed unmatched. The CDR3 coding sequence is TGTGCCAGTACCGCTTCCGGGACTAGCGGGCCCGGGGAGCTGTTTTTT. Its translation is CASTASGTSGPGELFF.

The chain joins TRBV30 to TRBJ2-7, with D perhaps TRBD2 (7 bases). This CDR3 is built from 15 residues. V dropped 2 bases and J dropped 1 base, with 15 bases sitting between them. Per germline, CDR1 GTSNPN and CDR2 SVGIG (reference sequence). The CDR3 is CAWSWGQRDSYEQYF. The CDR3 region has the DNA TGTGCCTGGAGTTGGGGGCAGCGGGATTCCTACGAGCAGTACTTC. The full variable domain, in which reference TRBV30 and TRBJ2-7 provide the parts outside the CDR3, is SQTIHQWPATLVQPVGSPLSLECTVEGTSNPNLYWYRQAAGRGLQLLFYSVGIGQISSEVPQNLSASRPQDRQFILSSKKLLLSDSGFYLCAWSWGQRDSYEQYFGPGTRLTVT.

Only a few counts were recorded for this clone. V and J are TRBV11-2 and TRBJ2-3; TRBD2 matches 7 bases. The length of the CDR3 is 17 residues. Trimming took 0 bases from V and 4 from J; bases not matched to a gene: 10. Germline lookup yields CDR1 SGHAT and CDR2 FQNNGV. CDR3 residues: CASSLEPPQRGADTQYF. CDR3 nucleotides: TGTGCCAGCAGCTTAGAGCCCCCCCAGCGGGGCGCAGATACGCAGTATTTT.

The genes are TRBV7-6 and TRBJ1-2, with TRBD1 identical over 7 bases. The length of the CDR3 is 14 residues. Trimming removed 5 bases from V and 5 bases from J; junction bases left unmatched: 8. Germline CDR1 SGHVS, CDR2 FNYEAQ. The CDR3 region has the DNA TGTGCCAGCAGCCCGCGGACAGGAGGTTATGGCTACACCTTC. Its protein is CASSPRTGGYGYTF.

The rearrangement links TRBV2 to TRBJ2-5, with TRBD2 matching over 9 bases. V shed 6 bases, J shed 1 base, and the junction held 3 bases outside the gene matches. In germline, CDR1 is SNHLY, CDR2 FYNNEI. The CDR3 consists of 14 residues. The CDR3 protein is CASRGGRGQETQYF. The CDR3 nucleotides read TGTGCCAGCAGAGGCGGGAGGGGCCAAGAGACCCAGTACTTC.

The chain uses TRBV5-1 and TRBJ2-1; 10 positions agree with TRBD2. The germline CDR1 and CDR2 sequences are SGHRS and YFSETQ. V dropped 0 bases and J dropped 8; count of bases not matched to a gene: 17. The CDR3 has 19 residues. The CDR3 spells CASSLDSPSGGGRGDEQFF. The CDR3, as DNA: TGCGCCAGCAGCTTGGACTCCCCTAGCGGGGGTGGGAGGGGAGATGAGCAGTTCTTC.

This clone appeared once. This sequence joins TRBV2 and TRBJ1-3; D may be TRBD1 (6 bases). The V end was cut by 8 bases, the J end by 1 base, with 9 bases between. The CDR3 loop spans 13 amino acids. Per the germline V gene, CDR1 is SNHLY and CDR2 is FYNNEI. CDR3 loop: CASGGQSGNTIYF. The CDR3 DNA is TGTGCCAGCGGAGGACAGTCTGGAAACACCATATATTTT.

The J gene is TRBJ1-2, the V gene TRBV6-1; 8 nucleotides agree with TRBD1. The ends lost 5 bases at V and 4 bases at J; junction bases unmatched: 9. Germline-derived CDR1 and CDR2 are MNHNS and SASEGT. This CDR3 has 15 residues. The CDR3 DNA follows: TGTGCCAGCAGTTTGACAGGGGAGATACTCTATGGCTACACCTTC. Protein sequence: CASSLTGEILYGYTF.

A remark on this clone: This same CDR3 is encoded by further DNA sequences in the sample. V gene TRBV6-5 combines with J gene TRBJ1-4; D may be TRBD1 (5 bases). Trimming cost V 0 bases and J 1 base, with 6 bases left between them. Germline assignment: CDR1 MNHEY and CDR2 SVGAGI. This CDR3 contains 15 residues. CDR3 coding DNA: TGTGCCAGCAGTTACTCGGGGGGAACTAATGAAAAACTGTTTTTT. Its translation: CASSYSGGTNEKLFF.

This sequence joins TRBV19 and TRBJ2-1; 9 bases line up with TRBD1. Germline CDR1 is LNHDA and CDR2 is SQIVND (reference sequence). J gave up 8 bases and V 6 bases, and 5 bases lay outside the gene matches. CDR3 length: 13 residues. The CDR3 bases are TGTGCCAGTAGGCCGGGACAGGGCGATGAGCAGTTCTTC. Amino acids: CASRPGQGDEQFF.